The 4 T cell receptor beta chains below were found in one sample sequenced in a study of blood T cell repertoires in COVID-19. Sequencing was performed with immunoSEQ multiplex PCR; in TCRdb, only in-frame clones are kept and a portion is missing. The sample lists approximately 320,000 clones; about 91% were seen once. Sequencing was done on a sample of PBMCs or T cells enriched from blood (not recorded which). These TCRs come from a woman aged 18-29 years who had recovered from COVID-19.

A remark on this clone: This same CDR3 is encoded by further DNA sequences in the sample. The J gene is TRBJ1-5, the V gene TRBV15; TRBD1 might be the D (6 bases). Germline V gene sequence: CDR1 LNHNV, CDR2 YYDKDF (reference sequence). The CDR3 extends over 15 amino acids. Trimming took 0 bases from V and 0 from J, leaving 6 bases between them. As DNA, the CDR3 is TGTGCCACCAGCAGAGACAGGGGTAGCAATCAGCCCCAGCATTTT. This gives the protein CATSRDRGSNQPQHF.

The chain couples TRBV28 to TRBJ2-1, with 9 bases aligning to TRBD2. Germline loops: CDR1 MDHEN, CDR2 SYDVKM. This CDR3 is 17 amino acids long. V dropped 0 bases and J dropped 4; count of bases not matched to a gene: 7. The CDR3 nucleotides are TGTGCCAGCAGTTTATGGGGGGTAGCGGGGGTGTACAATGAGCAGTTCTTC. Its protein is CASSLWGVAGVYNEQFF. The whole variable domain, remainder taken from reference TRBV28 and TRBJ2-1, is DVKVTQSSRYLVKRTGEKVFLECVQDMDHENMFWYRQDPGLGLRLIYFSYDVKMKEKGDIPEGYSVSREKKERFSLILESASTNQTSMYLCASSLWGVAGVYNEQFFGPGTRLTVL.

The chain joins TRBV20-1 to TRBJ2-5; tentative D call: TRBD1 (6 bases). V gave up 3 bases and J gave up 0 bases, with 11 bases separating them. Germline values: CDR1 DFQATT, CDR2 SNEGSKA (reference sequence). This CDR3 contains 14 residues. CDR3 loop: CSASRGIYQETQYF. CDR3 nucleotides: TGCAGTGCTAGTAGGGGGATTTACCAAGAGACCCAGTACTTC.

This chain links TRBV28 with TRBJ1-2; D possibly corresponds to TRBD1 (6 bases). The CDR3 contains 15 residues. The germline V and J ends were trimmed by 2 bases and 8 bases, with 18 bases remaining between them. Germline CDR1 and CDR2: MDHEN and SYDVKM. The CDR3 DNA sequence: TGTGCCAGCAGTTTAATTCAAAACGGGGGGCACGGCTACACCTTC. Its protein is CASSLIQNGGHGYTF.